This is a list of T cell receptor beta chains from one sample in a study of beta chain features in type 1 diabetes. Generated by immunoSEQ multiplex PCR, the TCRdb table keeps only in-frame clones and is missing some. This table holds approximately 170,000 clones, around 8% found once. The source material was central memory CD4+ T cells from blood. Every receptor here comes from a woman between 35 and 50 years old with type 1 diabetes. The CDR3 runs from the conserved cysteine through the conserved F or W. Each record gives: V gene, J gene, clone size, D gene, CDR3 length, CDR3 protein, CDR3 DNA. D genes are given only for firm matches. Size is stated for part of the rows, as once, few or many counts, or as a class when the clone is expanded.

v_gene: TRBV5-1; j_gene: TRBJ2-3; abundance: few; d_gene: TRBD1; len: 15; CDR3aa: CASSLGDRETDTQYF; CDR3nt: TGCGCCAGCAGCTTGGGGGACAGGGAAACAGATACGCAGTATTTT
v_gene: TRBV7-2; j_gene: TRBJ2-1; abundance: many; d_gene: NA; len: 14; CDR3aa: CASSLVAAGNEQFF; CDR3nt: TGTGCCAGCAGCTTAGTGGCCGCAGGGAATGAGCAGTTCTTC
v_gene: TRBV28; j_gene: TRBJ2-3; abundance: NA; d_gene: TRBD1; len: 16; CDR3aa: CASSSPTGAAPHTQYF; CDR3nt: TGTGCCAGCAGTTCACCGACAGGGGCTGCCCCCCATACGCAGTATTTT
v_gene: TRBV9; j_gene: TRBJ2-1; abundance: NA; d_gene: TRBD2; len: 18; CDR3aa: CASSVAGGGGVRYNEQFF; CDR3nt: TGTGCCAGCAGCGTAGCCGGCGGGGGGGGAGTTCGCTACAATGAGCAGTTCTTC
v_gene: TRBV2; j_gene: TRBJ2-1; abundance: few; d_gene: TRBD2; len: 15; CDR3aa: CASSLGLAGRNEQFF; CDR3nt: TGTGCCAGCAGCTTAGGACTAGCGGGAAGAAATGAGCAGTTCTTC
v_gene: TRBV7-9; j_gene: TRBJ2-7; abundance: few; d_gene: TRBD1; len: 13; CDR3aa: CASSDRASYEQYF; CDR3nt: TGTGCCAGCAGTGACAGGGCTTCCTACGAGCAGTACTTC
v_gene: TRBV4-3; j_gene: TRBJ2-1; abundance: NA; d_gene: TRBD2; len: 16; CDR3aa: CASSQDQPGGLGEQFF; CDR3nt: TGCGCCAGCAGCCAAGATCAACCGGGAGGGCTCGGTGAGCAGTTCTTC
v_gene: TRBV7-7; j_gene: TRBJ2-5; abundance: NA; d_gene: NA; len: 14; CDR3aa: CASSAGMGQETQYF; CDR3nt: TGTGCCAGCAGCGCGGGGATGGGGCAAGAGACCCAGTACTTC
v_gene: TRBV29-1; j_gene: TRBJ1-2; abundance: few; d_gene: NA; len: 14; CDR3aa: CSVDGPGYGIGYTF; CDR3nt: TGCAGCGTTGATGGTCCGGGGTATGGCATTGGCTACACCTTC
v_gene: TRBV18; j_gene: TRBJ2-7; abundance: many; d_gene: TRBD1; len: 14; CDR3aa: CASSDTGGAGEQYF; CDR3nt: TGTGCCAGCTCAGACACAGGGGGCGCGGGGGAGCAGTACTTC
v_gene: TRBV4-2; j_gene: TRBJ2-1; abundance: few; d_gene: NA; len: 15; CDR3aa: CASSPTRDLHNEQFF; CDR3nt: TGTGCCAGCAGCCCAACTCGGGACTTACACAATGAGCAGTTCTTC
v_gene: TRBV28; j_gene: TRBJ2-3; abundance: few; d_gene: NA; len: 11; CDR3aa: CASTLKDTQYF; CDR3nt: TGTGCCAGCACCTTAAAAGATACGCAGTATTTT
v_gene: TRBV9; j_gene: TRBJ1-6; abundance: few; d_gene: NA; len: 15; CDR3aa: CASSVAPGTNSPLHF; CDR3nt: TGTGCCAGCAGCGTAGCACCAGGGACAAATTCACCCCTCCACTTT
v_gene: TRBV6-1; j_gene: TRBJ2-7; abundance: few; d_gene: TRBD1; len: 17; CDR3aa: CASRKADRGRGAYEQYF; CDR3nt: TGTGCCAGCCGTAAAGCGGACAGGGGCCGGGGGGCCTACGAGCAGTACTTC
v_gene: TRBV19; j_gene: TRBJ1-4; abundance: many; d_gene: NA; len: 15; CDR3aa: CASSAQVTTNEKLFF; CDR3nt: TGTGCCAGTAGCGCCCAGGTTACAACTAATGAAAAACTGTTTTTT
v_gene: TRBV6-4; j_gene: TRBJ2-3; abundance: NA; d_gene: TRBD2; len: 16; CDR3aa: CASSVNWAGDTDTQYF; CDR3nt: TGTGCCAGCAGTGTCAATTGGGCGGGAGACACAGATACGCAGTATTTT
v_gene: TRBV5-1; j_gene: TRBJ2-5; abundance: few; d_gene: NA; len: 14; CDR3aa: CASSFGQTQETQYF; CDR3nt: TGCGCCAGCAGCTTCGGCCAGACACAAGAGACCCAGTACTTC
v_gene: TRBV7-3; j_gene: TRBJ2-4; abundance: NA; d_gene: NA; len: 14; CDR3aa: CASSLYSVENIQYF; CDR3nt: TGTGCCAGCAGCTTATACTCGGTGGAGAACATTCAGTACTTC
v_gene: TRBV29-1; j_gene: TRBJ2-4; abundance: few; d_gene: NA; len: 17; CDR3aa: CSVEGGGGPLAKNIQYF; CDR3nt: TGCAGCGTTGAAGGAGGGGGGGGACCCCTAGCCAAAAACATTCAGTACTTC
v_gene: TRBV5-6; j_gene: TRBJ2-3; abundance: few; d_gene: NA; len: 13; CDR3aa: CASSLATGDTQYF; CDR3nt: TGTGCCAGCAGCTTGGCCACGGGGGATACGCAGTATTTT
v_gene: TRBV7-2; j_gene: TRBJ2-6; abundance: few; d_gene: NA; len: 16; CDR3aa: CASSFRRTGGANVLTF; CDR3nt: TGTGCCAGCAGCTTCAGGAGGACTGGCGGGGCCAACGTCCTGACTTTC
v_gene: TRBV5-4; j_gene: TRBJ2-7; abundance: few; d_gene: TRBD1; len: 15; CDR3aa: CASSTRTGVSNEQYF; CDR3nt: TGTGCCAGCAGCACACGGACAGGGGTGTCCAACGAGCAGTACTTC
v_gene: TRBV7-2; j_gene: TRBJ2-7; abundance: few; d_gene: NA; len: 13; CDR3aa: CASSSSSGGEQYF; CDR3nt: TGTGCCAGCAGCTCGTCCTCAGGAGGCGAGCAGTACTTC
v_gene: TRBV11-2; j_gene: TRBJ1-6; abundance: NA; d_gene: TRBD1; len: 14; CDR3aa: CASSFGQGHSPLHF; CDR3nt: TGTGCCAGCAGCTTCGGACAGGGACATTCACCCCTCCACTTT
v_gene: TRBV9; j_gene: TRBJ2-3; abundance: once; d_gene: NA; len: 15; CDR3aa: CASSVGGGGADTQYF; CDR3nt: TGTGCCAGCAGCGTAGGAGGGGGCGGGGCAGATACGCAGTATTTT
v_gene: TRBV9; j_gene: TRBJ1-1; abundance: NA; d_gene: TRBD1; len: 16; CDR3aa: CASSVAPVQGETEAFF; CDR3nt: TGTGCCAGCAGCGTAGCCCCCGTACAGGGGGAAACTGAAGCTTTCTTT
v_gene: TRBV7-2; j_gene: TRBJ1-6; abundance: few; d_gene: TRBD1; len: 15; CDR3aa: CASSRETGGVSPLHF; CDR3nt: TGTGCCAGCAGCCGAGAGACAGGGGGCGTTTCACCCCTCCACTTT
v_gene: TRBV19; j_gene: TRBJ2-4; abundance: many; d_gene: NA; len: 12; CDR3aa: CAAASDSFIQYF; CDR3nt: TGTGCCGCGGCGTCGGATAGCTTCATTCAGTACTTC
v_gene: TRBV4-3; j_gene: TRBJ1-2; abundance: NA; d_gene: NA; len: 13; CDR3aa: CASSQDWAGLITF; CDR3nt: TGCGCCAGCAGCCAAGATTGGGCAGGGCTTATCACCTTC
v_gene: TRBV2; j_gene: TRBJ2-3; abundance: NA; d_gene: TRBD1; len: 15; CDR3aa: CASKGRGQTTDTQYF; CDR3nt: TGTGCCAGCAAGGGTAGGGGACAGACCACAGATACGCAGTATTTT
v_gene: TRBV7-2; j_gene: TRBJ1-1; abundance: few; d_gene: NA; len: 13; CDR3aa: CASSFGRYPEAFF; CDR3nt: TGTGCCAGCAGCTTCGGTCGATACCCTGAAGCTTTCTTT
v_gene: TRBV6-5; j_gene: TRBJ1-2; abundance: NA; d_gene: TRBD1; len: 13; CDR3aa: CASSYGTGSGYTF; CDR3nt: TGTGCCAGCAGTTACGGGACAGGGAGTGGCTACACCTTC
v_gene: TRBV30; j_gene: TRBJ1-2; abundance: few; d_gene: NA; len: 11; CDR3aa: CAWSVGGGYTF; CDR3nt: TGTGCCTGGAGTGTAGGAGGTGGCTACACCTTC
v_gene: TRBV11-1; j_gene: TRBJ2-1; abundance: NA; d_gene: TRBD2; len: 13; CDR3aa: CASSSGTSDEQFF; CDR3nt: TGTGCCAGCAGCTCCGGGACTAGTGATGAGCAGTTCTTC
v_gene: TRBV11-2; j_gene: TRBJ2-1; abundance: many; d_gene: TRBD2; len: 15; CDR3aa: CASSASSGRANEQFF; CDR3nt: TGTGCCAGCAGCGCGTCTAGCGGGAGGGCCAATGAGCAGTTCTTC
v_gene: TRBV7-9; j_gene: TRBJ1-2; abundance: NA; d_gene: NA; len: 14; CDR3aa: CASSWRGNDYGYTF; CDR3nt: TGTGCCAGCAGCTGGAGGGGTAATGACTATGGCTACACCTTC
v_gene: TRBV20-1; j_gene: TRBJ1-1; abundance: NA; d_gene: NA; len: 10; CDR3aa: CSAADTEAFF; CDR3nt: TGCAGTGCCGCGGACACTGAAGCTTTCTTT
v_gene: TRBV7-2; j_gene: TRBJ1-2; abundance: few; d_gene: NA; len: 12; CDR3aa: CASSYDRHGYTF; CDR3nt: TGTGCCAGCAGCTATGACAGGCATGGCTACACCTTC
v_gene: TRBV7-2; j_gene: TRBJ2-5; abundance: many; d_gene: NA; len: 14; CDR3aa: CASSFSGGQETQYF; CDR3nt: TGTGCCAGCAGCTTCTCCGGGGGCCAAGAGACCCAGTACTTC
v_gene: TRBV11-2; j_gene: TRBJ2-5; abundance: NA; d_gene: TRBD2; len: 15; CDR3aa: CASSLRVGLDGTQYF; CDR3nt: TGTGCCAGCAGCCTAAGGGTAGGACTAGACGGGACCCAGTACTTC
v_gene: TRBV29-1; j_gene: TRBJ1-2; abundance: few; d_gene: NA; len: 11; CDR3aa: CSVQVNYGYTF; CDR3nt: TGCAGCGTACAAGTTAACTATGGCTACACCTTC
v_gene: TRBV5-1; j_gene: TRBJ2-5; abundance: NA; d_gene: NA; len: 13; CDR3aa: CASRPLAQETQYF; CDR3nt: TGCGCCAGCCGCCCCCTAGCCCAAGAGACCCAGTACTTC
v_gene: TRBV5-1; j_gene: TRBJ2-1; abundance: NA; d_gene: TRBD2; len: 12; CDR3aa: CASSSSGREQFF; CDR3nt: TGCGCCAGCAGCTCTAGCGGGCGTGAGCAGTTCTTC
v_gene: TRBV11-2; j_gene: TRBJ1-6; abundance: few; d_gene: TRBD1; len: 14; CDR3aa: CASSLGQGGSPLHF; CDR3nt: TGTGCCAGCAGCTTAGGACAGGGTGGCTCACCCCTCCACTTT